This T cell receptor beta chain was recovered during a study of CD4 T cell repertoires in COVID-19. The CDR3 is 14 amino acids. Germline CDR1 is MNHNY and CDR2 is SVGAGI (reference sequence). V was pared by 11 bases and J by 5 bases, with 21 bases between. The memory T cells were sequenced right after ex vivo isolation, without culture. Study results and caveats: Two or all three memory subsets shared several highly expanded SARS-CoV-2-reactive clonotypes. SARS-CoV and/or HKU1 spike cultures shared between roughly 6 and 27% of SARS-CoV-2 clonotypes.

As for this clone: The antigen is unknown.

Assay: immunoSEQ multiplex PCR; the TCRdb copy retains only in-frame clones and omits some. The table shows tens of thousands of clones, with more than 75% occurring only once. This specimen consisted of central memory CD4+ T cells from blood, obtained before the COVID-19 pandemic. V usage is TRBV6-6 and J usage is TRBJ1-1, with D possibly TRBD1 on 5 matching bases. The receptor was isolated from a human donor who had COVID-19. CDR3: CASQGAIKSTEAFF. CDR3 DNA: TGTGCCTCCCAAGGGGCGATCAAGTCGACTGAAGCTTTCTTT.